One sample yielded the 25 T cell receptor beta chains listed below, sequenced in a study of OX40 agonist ivuxolimab in advanced cancers. This table comes from immunoSEQ multiplex PCR, and its TCRdb copy is limited to in-frame clones, with some not included. The sample contains tens of thousands of clones, around 92% of which appear only once. Material: CD4+ or CD8+ T cells sorted from blood, obtained in a trial of the OX40 agonist ivuxolimab. The source of these receptors is an adult with an advanced solid tumor such as melanoma, head and neck, liver or kidney cancer.

The V and J genes are TRBV7-7 and TRBJ2-7, with D possibly being TRBD1 or TRBD2 (5 bases each). V shed 2 bases and J shed 5 bases, with 10 bases lying between them. CDR1 is SSHAT, CDR2 FNYEAQ, per germline (reference sequence). This CDR3 contains 13 residues. The CDR3 spells CASSLIGDDEQYF. The CDR3, as DNA: TGTGCCAGCAGCTTAATCGGGGACGACGAGCAGTACTTC.

The chain combines TRBV9 with TRBJ1-1; D gene unclear. With 4 bases removed from V and 1 base from J, the gap between germline ends came to 8 bases. CDR1 is SGDLS, CDR2 YYNGEE, per germline. This CDR3 is 13 amino acids long. The CDR3 region has the DNA TGTGCCAGCAGCCCACAGCCGAACACTGAAGCTTTCTTT. It codes for CASSPQPNTEAFF.

The chain's CDR3 is CASSLGRAGELFF. The CDR3, as DNA: TGTGCCAGCAGCTTAGGAAGGGCCGGGGAGCTGTTTTTT. The chain combines TRBV13 with TRBJ2-2; D remains unclear. The CDR3 loop spans 13 amino acids. The V end lost 0 bases, the J end lost 6 bases, and 5 bases lay between the germline ends. Per the germline V gene, CDR1 is PRHDT and CDR2 is FYEKMQ (reference sequence).

The genes are TRBV27 and TRBJ1-3; no clear D gene. The CDR3 consists of 14 residues. Looked up from germline, CDR1 is MNHEY and CDR2 is SMNVEV (reference sequence). V was cut by 8 bases and J by 2 bases, with 13 bases left in between. CDR3 loop: CASSTLSAGNTIYF. CDR3 DNA: TGTGCCAGCTCCACCCTATCCGCTGGAAACACCATATATTTT.

The CDR3 DNA reads TGTGCCAGCAGTGGACAGGGGGATGCCTACGAGCAGTACTTC. Protein product: CASSGQGDAYEQYF. V usage is TRBV2 and J usage is TRBJ2-7; 9 bases are shared with TRBD1. J was trimmed by 2 bases and V by 4 bases; bases with no gene match: 3. CDR3 length: 14 amino acids. Germline CDR1 SNHLY, CDR2 FYNNEI.

This clone occurred once. The chain has TRBV6-5 and TRBJ2-5, with 10 bases identical to TRBD1. Germline-derived CDR1 and CDR2 are MNHEY and SVGAGI. Trimming at V came to 6 bases and at J to 5 bases, leaving 6 bases not matched to a gene. The CDR3 sequence is 14 residues long. In DNA form, the CDR3 reads TGTGCCAGCAGCGTGACAGGGGGCGGGGAGACCCAGTACTTC. Amino acid sequence: CASSVTGGGETQYF.

The V call is TRBV4-1, the J call TRBJ2-7; D perhaps matches TRBD1 (6 bases). Germline loops: CDR1 MGHRA, CDR2 YSYEKL. CDR3 length: 16 amino acids. The V end was cut by 0 bases, the J end by 4 bases, with 16 bases between. DNA of the CDR3: TGCGCCAGCAGCCAAGATACAGGGACGGAAGGGTACGAGCAGTACTTC. Encoded protein: CASSQDTGTEGYEQYF.

J is TRBJ2-5 and V is TRBV21-1; the listed D gene, TRBD2, was not tested against the DNA. TRBV21-1 is marked as a pseudogene. The CDR3 covers 12 residues. CDR3 sequence reads: CATRERLRSQYF. The CDR3 nucleotides read TGTGCCACTCGTGAGCGGCTCAGGTCGCAGTACTTC.

The chain links TRBV5-1 to TRBJ1-1, with a weak D call TRBD1 (6 bases). The length of the CDR3 is 14 residues. Germline V gene data show CDR1 as SGHRS and CDR2 as YFSETQ. Trimming stripped 4 bases from V and 1 base from J, with 11 bases between. In nucleotides, the CDR3 is TGCGCCAGCAGCCTAACAGGGCCGAACACTGAAGCTTTCTTT. Translated, it gives CASSLTGPNTEAFF.

The genes are TRBV27 and TRBJ2-1; D is possibly TRBD1 (6 bases). Trimming removed 5 bases at V and 3 bases at J, with 11 bases between. The CDR3 consists of 14 residues. Germline CDR1 is MNHEY and CDR2 is SMNVEV (reference sequence). CDR3 DNA sequence: TGTGCCAGCAGTACGTCAGGGGACTACAATGAGCAGTTCTTC. This gives the protein CASSTSGDYNEQFF.

This rearrangement joins TRBV6-5 to TRBJ1-4; 7 bases fit TRBD1. The trim removed 8 bases at V and 7 bases at J, leaving 10 bases unmatched. Germline-derived CDR1 and CDR2 are MNHEY and SVGAGI. This CDR3 has 14 amino acids. The CDR3 DNA reads TGTGCCAGCCGAAAACAGGGGACGTTTGAAAAACTGTTTTTT. Translated: CASRKQGTFEKLFF.

This chain links TRBV19 with TRBJ2-7; the D is unclear. There are 14 residues in the CDR3. In germline, CDR1 is LNHDA, CDR2 SQIVND (reference sequence). Trimming stripped 1 base from V and 1 base from J, with 8 bases between. The CDR3 DNA follows: TGTGCCAGTAGTATAGGACACGGATCCTACGAGCAGTACTTC. Its translation is CASSIGHGSYEQYF.

This clone came up once. V usage is TRBV9 and J usage is TRBJ2-1; possibly TRBD1 for D (6 bases). V dropped 3 bases and J dropped 4 bases, with 8 bases sitting between them. This CDR3 region has 13 residues. Germline V gene sequence: CDR1 SGDLS, CDR2 YYNGEE. CDR3 bases: TGTGCCAGCAGCGCGGACAGTTACAATGAGCAGTTCTTC. This sequence encodes CASSADSYNEQFF.

The gene calls are TRBV5-4 and TRBJ2-1; D is perhaps TRBD1 or TRBD2 (5 bases each). The CDR3 loop spans 12 amino acids. Per the germline V gene, CDR1 is SGHNT and CDR2 is YYREEE (reference sequence). The V and J ends lost 3 bases and 9 bases respectively, with 10 bases between them. In DNA form, the CDR3 reads TGTGCCAGCAGCTCGGGACCGGGTGAGCAGTTCTTC. This gives the protein CASSSGPGEQFF.

This chain links TRBV11-2 with TRBJ2-5; 9 nucleotides agree with TRBD2. CDR3 length: 16 residues. J gave up 3 bases and V 4 bases, and 9 bases lay outside the gene matches. In germline, CDR1 is SGHAT, CDR2 FQNNGV. The CDR3 DNA reads as TGTGCCAGCAGCTCTCCTTGGACTAGCGCAGAAGAGACCCAGTACTTC. Protein product: CASSSPWTSAEETQYF.

The chain links TRBV7-6 to TRBJ2-1, with D unresolved. Trimming took off 1 base at V and 9 bases at J, with 10 bases between the two ends. The CDR3 sequence is 13 residues long. CDR1 SGHVS and CDR2 FNYEAQ come from the germline V gene. The CDR3: CASSLGSETEQFF. CDR3 DNA: TGTGCCAGCAGCTTAGGGAGCGAGACTGAGCAGTTCTTC.

The V gene is TRBV7-9, the J gene TRBJ2-1, with 12 nucleotides matching TRBD2. This CDR3 is 13 amino acids long. CDR1 is SEHNR and CDR2 is FQNEAQ in the germline V gene (reference sequence). The junction had 7 bases not matched to a gene; V was cut back by 5 bases and J by 14 bases. The CDR3 nucleotides read TGTGCCAGCAGCCAAGGGACTAGCGGGTTCAAGTTCTTC. This gives the protein CASSQGTSGFKFF.

The chain has TRBV9 and TRBJ2-2; D not resolved. Germline CDR1 SGDLS, CDR2 YYNGEE. CDR3 length equals 12 residues. Trimming removed 0 bases at V and 6 bases at J, with 3 bases between. The CDR3 sequence is CASSVGSGELFF. CDR3 DNA: TGTGCCAGCAGCGTAGGGTCCGGGGAGCTGTTTTTT.

The rearrangement uses TRBV6-6 and TRBJ2-2, with D perhaps matching TRBD1 (5 bases). The CDR3 is 16 residues long. Germline V gene sequence: CDR1 MNHNY, CDR2 SVGAGI (reference sequence). V dropped 0 bases and J dropped 1 base, with 9 bases sitting between them. CDR3 amino acids: CASSYSGHWNTGELFF. Here the CDR3 DNA reads TGTGCCAGCAGTTACTCAGGACATTGGAACACCGGGGAGCTGTTTTTT.

The rearrangement uses TRBV9 and TRBJ2-1; TRBD2 is a possible D gene (6 bases). Per the germline V gene, CDR1 is SGDLS and CDR2 is YYNGEE. This CDR3 is 17 amino acids long. The V and J ends lost 3 bases and 4 bases respectively, with 20 bases between them. The CDR3 DNA sequence: TGTGCCAGCAGCGGGAGGTCGGGACTCGGGATTTACAATGAGCAGTTCTTC. This codes for CASSGRSGLGIYNEQFF. The full variable domain, in which reference TRBV9 and TRBJ2-1 provide the parts outside the CDR3, is DSGVTQTPKHLITATGQRVTLRCSPRSGDLSVYWYQQSLDQGLQFLIQYYNGEERAKGNILERFSAQQFPDLHSELNLSSLELGDSALYFCASSGRSGLGIYNEQFFGPGTRLTVL.

As for this clone: Within the sample, other DNA sequences also encode this same CDR3. The V call is TRBV5-1, the J call TRBJ2-7, with 8 bases that match TRBD1. This CDR3 is 14 amino acids long. CDR1 is SGHRS and CDR2 is YFSETQ in the germline V gene. V shed 3 bases and J 2 bases; nucleotides not matched to a gene: 4. Written as DNA, the CDR3 is TGCGCCAGCAGCTCAGGGACAGGTACCTACGAGCAGTACTTC. Its protein is CASSSGTGTYEQYF.

The V and J genes are TRBV14 and TRBJ2-7; 7 nucleotides line up with TRBD2. This CDR3 has 14 amino acids. With 4 bases clipped from V and 2 bases from J, the junction kept 5 bases outside the gene matches. Looked up from germline, CDR1 is SGHDN and CDR2 is FVKESK. DNA for the CDR3: TGTGCCAGCAGCCGGGACTACCTTACCTACGAGCAGTACTTC. Translation: CASSRDYLTYEQYF.

This clone has a single count. The J gene is TRBJ2-3, the V gene TRBV19; 9 bases match TRBD2. The germline CDR1 and CDR2 sequences are LNHDA and SQIVND (reference sequence). The CDR3 spans 14 residues. With 7 bases clipped from V and 3 bases from J, the junction kept 5 bases outside the gene matches. CDR3 nucleotides: TGTGCCAGTACCCTAGGACTAGCGACAGATACGCAGTATTTT. Translating it yields CASTLGLATDTQYF.

The genes are TRBV6-6 and TRBJ2-7; maybe TRBD2 (6 bases). CDR1 and CDR2 from the germline V gene are MNHNY and SVGAGI (reference sequence). The CDR3 is made up of 14 amino acids. Trimming took off 2 bases at V and 2 bases at J, with 10 bases between the two ends. CDR3 in amino acids: CASSYGGFTYEQYF. CDR3 sequence (DNA): TGTGCCAGCAGTTACGGGGGGTTCACCTACGAGCAGTACTTC.

The V and J genes are TRBV2 and TRBJ1-2, with D unresolved. The CDR3 spans 13 residues. Trimming shortened V by 2 bases and J by 5 bases, and 9 bases separated the two germline ends. The germline gives CDR1 SNHLY, CDR2 FYNNEI. CDR3 region: CASSEPGSYGYTF. Here the CDR3 DNA reads TGTGCCAGCAGTGAACCGGGATCGTATGGCTACACCTTC.